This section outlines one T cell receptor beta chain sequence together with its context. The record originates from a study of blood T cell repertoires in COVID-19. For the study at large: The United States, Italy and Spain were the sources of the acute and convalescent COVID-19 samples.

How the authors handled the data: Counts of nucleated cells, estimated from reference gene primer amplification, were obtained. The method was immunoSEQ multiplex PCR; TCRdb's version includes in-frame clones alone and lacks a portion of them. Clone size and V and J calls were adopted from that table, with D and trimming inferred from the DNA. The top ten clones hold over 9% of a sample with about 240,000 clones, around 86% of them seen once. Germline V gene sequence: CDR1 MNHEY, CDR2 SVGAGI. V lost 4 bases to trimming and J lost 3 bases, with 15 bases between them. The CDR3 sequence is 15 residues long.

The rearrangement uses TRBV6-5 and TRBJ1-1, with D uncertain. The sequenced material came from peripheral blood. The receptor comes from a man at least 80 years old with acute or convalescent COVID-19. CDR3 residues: CASSSPQGRDTEAFF. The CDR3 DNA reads TGTGCCAGCAGTTCCCCCCAAGGGAGGGACACTGAAGCTTTCTTT.